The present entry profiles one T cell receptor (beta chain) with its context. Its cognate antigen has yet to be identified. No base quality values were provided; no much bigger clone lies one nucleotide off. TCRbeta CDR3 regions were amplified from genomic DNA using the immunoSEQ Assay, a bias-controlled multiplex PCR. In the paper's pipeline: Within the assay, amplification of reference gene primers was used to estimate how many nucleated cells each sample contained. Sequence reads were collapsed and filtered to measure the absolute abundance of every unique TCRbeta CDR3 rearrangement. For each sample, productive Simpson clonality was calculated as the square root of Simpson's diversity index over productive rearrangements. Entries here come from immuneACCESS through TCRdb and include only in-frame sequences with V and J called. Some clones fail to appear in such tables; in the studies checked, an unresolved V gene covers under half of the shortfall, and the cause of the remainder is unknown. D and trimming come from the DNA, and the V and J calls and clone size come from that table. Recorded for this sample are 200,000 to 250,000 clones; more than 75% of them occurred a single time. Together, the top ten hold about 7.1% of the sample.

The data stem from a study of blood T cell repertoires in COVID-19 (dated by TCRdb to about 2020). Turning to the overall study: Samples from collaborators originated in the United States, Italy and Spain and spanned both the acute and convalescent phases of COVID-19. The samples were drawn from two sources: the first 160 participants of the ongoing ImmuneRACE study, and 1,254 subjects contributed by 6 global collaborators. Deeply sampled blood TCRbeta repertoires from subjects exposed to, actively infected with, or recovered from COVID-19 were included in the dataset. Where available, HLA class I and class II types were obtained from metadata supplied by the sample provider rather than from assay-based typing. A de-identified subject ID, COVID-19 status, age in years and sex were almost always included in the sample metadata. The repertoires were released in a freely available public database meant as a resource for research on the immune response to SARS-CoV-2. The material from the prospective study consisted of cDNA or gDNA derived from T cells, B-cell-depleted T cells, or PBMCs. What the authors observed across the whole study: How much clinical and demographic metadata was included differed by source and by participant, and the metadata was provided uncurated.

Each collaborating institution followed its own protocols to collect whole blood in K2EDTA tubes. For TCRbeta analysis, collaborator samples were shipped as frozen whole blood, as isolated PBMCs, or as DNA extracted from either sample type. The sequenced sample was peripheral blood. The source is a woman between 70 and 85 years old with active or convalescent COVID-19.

The bases are TGTGCCAGCATCCTCGGAGGGGCTGAAGCTTTCTTT. Its protein product is CASILGGAEAFF. The sequence joins TRBV7-9 to TRBJ1-1; perhaps TRBD1 is the D gene, with 5 bases matching. Its CDR3 holds 12 amino acids, cysteine through phenylalanine. Only the CDR3 DNA stays, 36 bases, in frame from base 1. The junction carries 12 bases between V and J, which are trimmed by 7 bases and 6 bases respectively. The germline V gene (reference sequence) supplies CDR1 SEHNR and CDR2 FQNEAQ.